The TCR beta chain described here comes from a study of T cell responses to AZD1222 COVID-19 vaccine. Study results and caveats: Reportedly, nearly half the spike-specific TCRs target unmutated variant regions. Just a handful of AZD1222 recipients were seropositive at baseline. Most donors were white British, females outnumbered males, and clonal diversity was possibly underestimated.

Here immunoSEQ multiplex PCR was the method, and the copy in TCRdb shows in-frame clones only, minus some. The data hold 110,000 or so clones, with approximately 88% observed a single time. Samples with a second dose at about 4 or about 12 weeks were pooled together. A word on this clone: The antigen is not known.

The CDR3 consists of 14 residues. Trimming took 4 bases from V and 11 from J; bases not matched to a gene: 8. In germline, CDR1 is MDHEN, CDR2 SYDVKM. The chain joins TRBV28 to TRBJ1-4, with 9 bases aligning to TRBD1. The clonotype was recovered from an adult who received the AZD1222 COVID-19 vaccine. The material was peripheral blood, obtained 28 days after the second AZD1222 dose. CDR3 DNA: TGTGCCAGCAGTTCCGGGGGACAGGGAAGGAAACTGTTTTTT. It is translated as CASSSGGQGRKLFF.